This T cell receptor (beta chain) derives from a study of blood T cell repertoires in COVID-19. Study-level information: Specimens from acute and convalescent COVID-19 originated in the United States, Italy and Spain. The analysed material was cDNA or gDNA that came from T cells, B-cell-depleted T cells, or PBMCs.

This CDR3 contains 16 residues. Trimming cost V 7 bases and J 2 bases; bases outside gene matches: 11. Germline CDR1 is SGHRS and CDR2 is YFSETQ. In the original workflow: Estimation of nucleated cell counts was performed using reference gene primer amplification. The method was immunoSEQ multiplex PCR; TCRdb's version includes in-frame clones alone and lacks a portion of them. V, J and clone size are taken as reported in that table, and D and trimming were inferred from the DNA itself. The table shows about 110,000 clones, with about two thirds occurring only once. The sequencing sample was made of peripheral blood. The chain recombines TRBV5-1 with TRBJ2-7; TRBD2 matches 11 bases. This sequence was found in a middle-aged woman with acute or convalescent COVID-19. The CDR3 here is CASARSTSGAPYEQYF. The CDR3 DNA reads TGCGCCAGCGCAAGATCGACTAGCGGGGCCCCCTACGAGCAGTACTTC. Combining the CDR3 with reference TRBV5-1 and TRBJ2-7 gives the whole variable domain KAGVTQTPRYLIKTRGQQVTLSCSPISGHRSVSWYQQTPGQGLQFLFEYFSETQRNKGNFPGRFSGRQFSNSRSEMNVSTLELGDSALYLCASARSTSGAPYEQYFGPGTRLTVT.